This TCR beta chain was sequenced in a study of synovial regulatory T cells in juvenile arthritis. Study-level points and caveats: Inflammation-associated Treg cells in blood had less TCR diversity than the remaining blood Treg cells.

CDR3 length: 15 amino acids. Only the protein sequence is given. Germline-derived CDR1 and CDR2 are MRHNA and SNTAGT. These iaTreg cells were HLA-DR+ Tregs. Donors were about a dozen juvenile idiopathic arthritis patients with active disease. Using immunoSEQ multiplex PCR, the repertoire was profiled, and TCRdb retains in-frame clones only, with some absent. Its clone listing holds roughly 9,900 clones. This clone is classed as medium-sized by frequency. What it binds is not known. This clonotype originated in a donor under 30 with juvenile idiopathic arthritis. Input material: Treg cells from blood. The sample's subset: HLA-DR+ inflammation-associated blood Treg cells. This chain uses TRBV6-4 with TRBJ2-6; there is no DNA to check the TCRdb D call of TRBD1. CDR3 in amino acids: CASSDRGSGANVLTF.